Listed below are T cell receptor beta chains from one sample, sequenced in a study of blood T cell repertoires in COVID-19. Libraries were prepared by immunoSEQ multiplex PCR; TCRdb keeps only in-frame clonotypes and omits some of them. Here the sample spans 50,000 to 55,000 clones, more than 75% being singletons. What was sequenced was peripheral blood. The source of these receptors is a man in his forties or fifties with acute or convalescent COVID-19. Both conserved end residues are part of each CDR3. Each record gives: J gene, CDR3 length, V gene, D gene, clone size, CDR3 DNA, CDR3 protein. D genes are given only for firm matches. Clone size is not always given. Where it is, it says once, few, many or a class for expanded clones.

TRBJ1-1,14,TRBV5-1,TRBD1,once,TGCGCCAGCAGCGCCCAAATACAGGGGGTTGAAGCTTTCTTT,CASSAQIQGVEAFF
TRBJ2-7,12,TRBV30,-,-,TGTGCCTTCTTAGCGAGCTCCTACGAGCAGTACTTC,CAFLASSYEQYF
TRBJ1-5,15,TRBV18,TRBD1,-,TGTGCCAGCTCACCAGGACAGGGCTACAATCAGCCCCAGCATTTT,CASSPGQGYNQPQHF
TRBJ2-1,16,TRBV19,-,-,TGTGCCAGTAGTATTTTGGGCGGGGCCACCTACAATGAGCAGTTCTTC,CASSILGGATYNEQFF
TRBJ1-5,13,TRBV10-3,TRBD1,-,TGTGCCATCAGTGGCGACAGGGCCCAGCCCCAGCATTTT,CAISGDRAQPQHF
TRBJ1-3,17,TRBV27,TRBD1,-,TGTGCCAGCAGTTCACGGGACAGTCGAATCTCTGGAAACACCATATATTTT,CASSSRDSRISGNTIYF
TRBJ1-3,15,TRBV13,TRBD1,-,TGTGCCAGCAGCCCTGGGACAGGGCTTAGAAACACCATATATTTT,CASSPGTGLRNTIYF
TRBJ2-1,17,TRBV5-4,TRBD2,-,TGTGCCAGCAGCCAGGACGAACTAGCGGGAGAACTGGGTGAGCAGTTCTTC,CASSQDELAGELGEQFF
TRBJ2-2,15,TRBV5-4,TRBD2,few,TGTGCCAGCAGCTTGGACAGCGGGGGTGGCGGGGAGCTGTTTTTT,CASSLDSGGGGELFF
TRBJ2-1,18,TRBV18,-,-,TGTGCCAGCTCACCCACCACAAGCAGGGGAGGGAGGTACAATGAGCAGTTCTTC,CASSPTTSRGGRYNEQFF
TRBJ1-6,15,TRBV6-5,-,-,TGTGCCAGCAGTCCCGGAGTAGAGGGAAGTTCACCCCTCCACTTT,CASSPGVEGSSPLHF
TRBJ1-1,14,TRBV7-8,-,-,TGTGCCAGCAGCTTTGGCGGGGAGAACACTGAAGCTTTCTTT,CASSFGGENTEAFF
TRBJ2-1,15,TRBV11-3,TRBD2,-,TGTGCCAGCAGCCCAGGGGTGCGGGAGGTAGATGAGCAGTTCTTC,CASSPGVREVDEQFF
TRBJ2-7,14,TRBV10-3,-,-,TGTGCCACCATACCGGGACTCGACTCCTACGAGCAGTACTTC,CATIPGLDSYEQYF
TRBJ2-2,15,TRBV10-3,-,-,TGTGCCTCCCACGGGTCTAGCGCGAACACCGGGGAGCTGTTTTTT,CASHGSSANTGELFF
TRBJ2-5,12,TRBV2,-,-,TGTGCCAGCAGGGGGGAGGTAGAGACCCAGTACTTC,CASRGEVETQYF
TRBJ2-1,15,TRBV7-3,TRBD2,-,TGTGCCAGCAGCATGGGACTAGCGGGTCACAATGAGCAGTTCTTC,CASSMGLAGHNEQFF
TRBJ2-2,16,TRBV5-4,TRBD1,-,TGTGCCAGCAGCCTTAGACAGGGGGGAGGCACCGGGGAGCTGTTTTTT,CASSLRQGGGTGELFF
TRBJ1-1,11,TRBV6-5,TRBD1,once,TGTGCCAGCAGGCGCGACAGGGTCTCTTTCTTT,CASRRDRVSFF
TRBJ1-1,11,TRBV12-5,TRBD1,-,TGTGCTAGTGGCCTTACAGGGGAGGCTTTCTTT,CASGLTGEAFF
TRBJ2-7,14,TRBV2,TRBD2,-,TGTGCCAGCAGTGTCCGAACCGGGGGGGTCGAGCAGTACTTC,CASSVRTGGVEQYF
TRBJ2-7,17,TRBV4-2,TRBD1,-,TGTGCCAGCAGCCAAGTACAGGGTCAACAGGGGGCTAGCGAGCAGTACTTC,CASSQVQGQQGASEQYF
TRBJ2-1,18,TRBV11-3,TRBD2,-,TGTGCCAGCAGCTTAGCTTTTGGGGGGACTAGCGGGAGGCTAGAGCAGTTCTTC,CASSLAFGGTSGRLEQFF
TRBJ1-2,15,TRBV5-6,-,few,TGTGCCAGCAGCTTACTGACGGCGGGGGACTATGGCTACACCTTC,CASSLLTAGDYGYTF
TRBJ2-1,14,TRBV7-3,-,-,TGTGCCAGCAGCTTAAACCGGGTCAATGATGAGCAGTTCTTC,CASSLNRVNDEQFF
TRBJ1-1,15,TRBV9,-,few,TGTGCCAGCAGCTTCCAGGGGCCGCTGGAGACTGAAGCTTTCTTT,CASSFQGPLETEAFF
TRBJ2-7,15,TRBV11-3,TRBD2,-,TGTGCCAGCAGCACTTTGCGGGAGAAGGGCAACGAGCAGTACTTC,CASSTLREKGNEQYF
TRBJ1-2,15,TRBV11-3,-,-,TGTGCCAGCAGCTTAGATCTGGGGAGTGACTATGGCTACACCTTC,CASSLDLGSDYGYTF
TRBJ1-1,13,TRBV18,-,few,TGTGCCAGCTCACCTCAGGGGAACACTGAAGCTTTCTTT,CASSPQGNTEAFF
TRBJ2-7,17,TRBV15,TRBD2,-,TGTGCCACCAGCAGAGTGGGCAGGGGACTAGGTTTCTACGAGCAGTACTTC,CATSRVGRGLGFYEQYF
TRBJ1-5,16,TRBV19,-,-,TGTGCCAGTAGTATCCCCCGACAGATCGGGAATCAGCCCCAGCATTTT,CASSIPRQIGNQPQHF
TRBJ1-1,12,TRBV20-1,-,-,TGCAGTGCTAGTCGGGAGGGCAGGGTGGCTTTCTTT,CSASREGRVAFF
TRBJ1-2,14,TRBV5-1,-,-,TGCGCCAGCAGCTTTTCGGGGGGCCCGCGAGGCTACACCTTC,CASSFSGGPRGYTF
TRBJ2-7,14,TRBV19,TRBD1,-,TGTGCCAGTAGTCCCGGGACAGGTTTCTACGAGCAGTACTTC,CASSPGTGFYEQYF
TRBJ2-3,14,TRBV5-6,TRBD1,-,TGTGCCAGCAGCTTAGGGGGCACTACAGATACGCAGTATTTT,CASSLGGTTDTQYF
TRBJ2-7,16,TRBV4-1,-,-,TGCGCCAGCAGCCAAGCATGGGGCAGTCTAGTCGGAGAGCAGTACTTC,CASSQAWGSLVGEQYF
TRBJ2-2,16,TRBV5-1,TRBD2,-,TGCGCCAGCAGCCTGACTAGCGGGGGGTTCACCGGGGAGCTGTTTTTT,CASSLTSGGFTGELFF
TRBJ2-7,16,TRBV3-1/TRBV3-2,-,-,TGTGCCAGCAGCCGCAACTCCAGGGTTTCCTCCTACGAGCAGTACTTC,CASSRNSRVSSYEQYF
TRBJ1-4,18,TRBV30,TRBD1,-,TGTGCCTGGAGTGGCTTCTGGGAACAGGGGAGGACTAATGAAAAACTGTTTTTT,CAWSGFWEQGRTNEKLFF
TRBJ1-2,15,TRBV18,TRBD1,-,TGTGCCAGCTCACCCAAAGGGACAGACCGAGATGGCTACACCTTC,CASSPKGTDRDGYTF
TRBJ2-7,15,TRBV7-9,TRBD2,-,TGTGCCAGCAGTTCCAGCGGGAGGGCAGTCTACGAGCAGTACTTC,CASSSSGRAVYEQYF
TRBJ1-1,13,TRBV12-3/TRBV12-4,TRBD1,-,TGTGCCAGCACCCCGACAGGGCGCACTGAAGCTTTCTTT,CASTPTGRTEAFF
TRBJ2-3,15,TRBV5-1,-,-,TGCGCCAGCAGCACCGGAGGGGGCGAGGCAGATACGCAGTATTTT,CASSTGGGEADTQYF
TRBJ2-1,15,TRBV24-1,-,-,TGTGCCACCAGTGACCCTAGGGAGATGAGCAATGAGCAGTTCTTC,CATSDPREMSNEQFF
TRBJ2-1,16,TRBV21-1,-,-,TGTGCCAGCAGCAAATTAGCGGGCCCTACCTACAATGAGCAGTTCTTC,CASSKLAGPTYNEQFF
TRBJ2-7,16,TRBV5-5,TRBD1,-,TGTGCCAGCAGCCCGGGGACAGGGCCTCGTCTTCGCGAGCAGTACTTC,CASSPGTGPRLREQYF
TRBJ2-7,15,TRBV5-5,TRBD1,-,TGTGCCAGCAACCTCGGGACAGGGGGCCCCTACGAGCAGTACTTC,CASNLGTGGPYEQYF
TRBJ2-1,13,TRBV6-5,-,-,TGTGCCAGCAGAGCCGCGGGGCCAAATGAGCAGTTCTTC,CASRAAGPNEQFF
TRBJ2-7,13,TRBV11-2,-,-,TGTGCCAGCAGCGGAGAGGTCTCCTACGAGCAGTACTTC,CASSGEVSYEQYF